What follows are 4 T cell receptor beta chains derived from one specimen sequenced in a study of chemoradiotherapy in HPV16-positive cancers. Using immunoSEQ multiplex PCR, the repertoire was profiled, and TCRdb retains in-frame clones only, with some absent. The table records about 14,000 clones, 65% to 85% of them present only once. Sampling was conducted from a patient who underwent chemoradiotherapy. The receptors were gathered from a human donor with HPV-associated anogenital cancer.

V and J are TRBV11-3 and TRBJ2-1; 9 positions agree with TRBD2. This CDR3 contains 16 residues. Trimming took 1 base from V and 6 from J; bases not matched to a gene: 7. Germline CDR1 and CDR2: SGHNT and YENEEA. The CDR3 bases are TGTGCCAGCAGCTTAGTTGGTGGACTAGCGAGCAATGAGCAGTTCTTC. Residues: CASSLVGGLASNEQFF.

The CDR3 DNA sequence: TGTGCCAGCAGCCGGAGTCCGGGACAATGGGACACTGAAGCTTTCTTT. This translates into CASSRSPGQWDTEAFF. This chain links TRBV11-2 with TRBJ1-1; D is possibly TRBD1 (6 bases). The CDR3 has 16 amino acids. Trimming stripped 5 bases from V and 3 bases from J, with 19 bases between. Per germline, CDR1 SGHAT and CDR2 FQNNGV.

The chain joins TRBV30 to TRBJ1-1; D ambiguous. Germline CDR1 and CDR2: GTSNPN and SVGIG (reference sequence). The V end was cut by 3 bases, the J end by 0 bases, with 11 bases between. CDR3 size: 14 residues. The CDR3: CAWRAPTMNTEAFF. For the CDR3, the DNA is TGTGCCTGGAGGGCACCGACGATGAACACTGAAGCTTTCTTT. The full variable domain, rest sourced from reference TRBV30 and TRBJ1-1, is SQTIHQWPATLVQPVGSPLSLECTVEGTSNPNLYWYRQAAGRGLQLLFYSVGIGQISSEVPQNLSASRPQDRQFILSSKKLLLSDSGFYLCAWRAPTMNTEAFFGQGTRLTVV.

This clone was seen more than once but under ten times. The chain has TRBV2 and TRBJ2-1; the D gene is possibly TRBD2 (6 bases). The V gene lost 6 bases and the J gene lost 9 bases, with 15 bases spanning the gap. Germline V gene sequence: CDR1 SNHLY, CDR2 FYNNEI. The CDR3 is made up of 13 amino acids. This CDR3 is CASSWDWESEQFF. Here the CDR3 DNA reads TGTGCCAGCAGCTGGGACTGGGAATCTGAGCAGTTCTTC.